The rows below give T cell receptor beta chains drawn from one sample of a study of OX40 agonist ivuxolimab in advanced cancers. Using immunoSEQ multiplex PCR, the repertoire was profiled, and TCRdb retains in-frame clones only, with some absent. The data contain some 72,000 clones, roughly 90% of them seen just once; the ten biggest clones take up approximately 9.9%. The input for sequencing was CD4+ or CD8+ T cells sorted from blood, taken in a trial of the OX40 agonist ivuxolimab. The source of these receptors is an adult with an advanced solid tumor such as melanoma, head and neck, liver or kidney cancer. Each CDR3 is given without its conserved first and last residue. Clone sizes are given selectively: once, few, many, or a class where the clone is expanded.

CDR3: ASETGVNTEAF
J: TRBJ1-1
size: NA
V: TRBV19
length: 11

CDR3: ATSRPQGPTKGELF
J: TRBJ2-2
size: NA
V: TRBV15
length: 14

CDR3: ASSPTGTAIYEQY
J: TRBJ2-7
size: NA
V: TRBV13
length: 13

CDR3: ASSYWARALTGQY
J: TRBJ2-7
size: NA
V: TRBV6-6
length: 13

CDR3: ASSTTNINTEAF
J: TRBJ1-1
size: NA
V: TRBV27
length: 12

CDR3: ATRGGAQGANVLT
J: TRBJ2-6
size: NA
V: TRBV7-6
length: 13

CDR3: ASSFGTASYEQY
J: TRBJ2-7
size: NA
V: TRBV27
length: 12

CDR3: ASSYSIGEIGAEAF
J: TRBJ1-1
size: once
V: TRBV6-5
length: 14

CDR3: ASSLSRGGDLNYEQY
J: TRBJ2-7
size: NA
V: TRBV27
length: 15

CDR3: ASSLTGLAGDTQY
J: TRBJ2-3
size: NA
V: TRBV7-3
length: 13

CDR3: ASSIIELAGGLNEQF
J: TRBJ2-1
size: NA
V: TRBV19
length: 15

CDR3: ASSIYSNSPLH
J: TRBJ1-6
size: once
V: TRBV19
length: 11

CDR3: ASSAGNTYEQY
J: TRBJ2-7
size: NA
V: TRBV9
length: 11

CDR3: ASSAGLDIMNTEAF
J: TRBJ1-1
size: NA
V: TRBV9
length: 14

CDR3: ASSLVAGGAYGYT
J: TRBJ1-2
size: NA
V: TRBV27
length: 13

CDR3: ASSPGGGTEAF
J: TRBJ1-1
size: once
V: TRBV10-1
length: 11

CDR3: ASRTNARDTYYEQY
J: TRBJ2-7
size: NA
V: TRBV27
length: 14

CDR3: ASSFFPLGTDTQY
J: TRBJ2-3
size: NA
V: TRBV27
length: 13

CDR3: ASSRQGNYEQY
J: TRBJ2-7
size: NA
V: TRBV27
length: 11

CDR3: ASSGHSPRDLREDTIY
J: TRBJ1-3
size: NA
V: TRBV6-4
length: 16

CDR3: ASSYPPGGGDTQY
J: TRBJ2-3
size: NA
V: TRBV6-5
length: 13

CDR3: ASSLGGSPPETQY
J: TRBJ2-5
size: NA
V: TRBV5-4
length: 13

CDR3: ASSPGTGGLEAF
J: TRBJ1-1
size: NA
V: TRBV5-1
length: 12

CDR3: ASKRGASNQPQH
J: TRBJ1-5
size: NA
V: TRBV5-6
length: 12